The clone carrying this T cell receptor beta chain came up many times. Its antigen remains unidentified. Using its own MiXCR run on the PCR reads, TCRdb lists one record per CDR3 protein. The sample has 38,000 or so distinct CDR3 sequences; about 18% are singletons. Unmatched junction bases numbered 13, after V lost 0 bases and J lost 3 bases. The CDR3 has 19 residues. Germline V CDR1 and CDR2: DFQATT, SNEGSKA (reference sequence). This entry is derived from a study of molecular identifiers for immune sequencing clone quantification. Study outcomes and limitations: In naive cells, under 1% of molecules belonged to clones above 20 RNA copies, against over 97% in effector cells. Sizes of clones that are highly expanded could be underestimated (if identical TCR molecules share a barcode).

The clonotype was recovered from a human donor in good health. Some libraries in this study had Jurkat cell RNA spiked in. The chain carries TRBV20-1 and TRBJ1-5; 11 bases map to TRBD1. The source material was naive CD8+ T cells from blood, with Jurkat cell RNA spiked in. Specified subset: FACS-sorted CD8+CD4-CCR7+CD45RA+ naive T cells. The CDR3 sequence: CSAREFGTGGSFHNQPQHF. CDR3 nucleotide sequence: TGCAGTGCTAGAGAATTCGGGACAGGGGGATCCTTCCACAATCAGCCCCAGCATTTT.